One T cell receptor beta chain is described in this entry. This sample stems from a study of blood T cell repertoires in COVID-19. Overall study context: Spain, Italy and the United States supplied samples that represented acute and convalescent COVID-19. Sample material is recorded as cDNA or gDNA derived from T cells, B-cell-depleted T cells, or PBMCs.

Study processing details: Amplified reference gene primers provided the basis for estimating nucleated cell counts. Sequenced by immunoSEQ multiplex PCR; TCRdb stores in-frame clones only, minus some. V, J and clone size are taken as reported in that table, and D and trimming were inferred from the DNA itself. Among 150,000 or so clones listed, more than 75% were seen once. Losses at the gene ends were 3 bases for V and 2 bases for J; bases not matched to a gene: 7. CDR1 and CDR2 from the germline V gene are KGHSH and LQKENI. This CDR3 has 17 amino acids. This TCR derives from a human donor with acute or convalescent COVID-19. The donor label of this sample is uncertain. The chain carries TRBV18 and TRBJ1-4; 9 positions match TRBD1. Sequences were obtained from peripheral blood. The CDR3 protein is CASSPDRGYSTNEKLFF. CDR3 sequence (DNA): TGTGCCAGCTCACCGGACAGGGGTTATTCGACTAATGAAAAACTGTTTTTT.